This T cell receptor beta chain was recovered during a study of identical twins. Study results and limitations: Insertions were fewer in abundant cord blood beta clonotypes, whereas memory repertoires showed none of this pattern.

TCRdb recomputed calls from the 5' RACE reads with MiXCR, one row per CDR3 protein. The sample has around 450,000 distinct CDR3 sequences, approximately 15% seen once; the top ten hold roughly 0.5%. This CDR3 contains 14 residues. Germline V gene data show CDR1 as SGHRS and CDR2 as YFSETQ. J lost 3 bases, V lost 2 bases, and 3 bases had no gene match. This clonotype was counted a few times. Its antigen is not identified. This sample was shared with a second study, whose subject was yellow fever vaccine responses in identical twins.

This clonotype was sampled from a woman aged 18-29 years in good health. This chain connects TRBV5-1 to TRBJ2-7, with 9 bases fitting TRBD1. Sample: CD4+ T cells sorted from blood. In DNA form, the CDR3 reads TGCGCCAGCAGCTTCGGACAGGGGATCTACGAGCAGTACTTC. It is translated as CASSFGQGIYEQYF.